Listed below are T cell receptor beta chains from one sample, sequenced in a study of blood T cell repertoires in COVID-19. The repertoire was sequenced with immunoSEQ multiplex PCR; TCRdb's copy has only in-frame clones and lacks some. The sample contains under 300,000 clones, 75% to 85% of which appear only once. Sequences were obtained from peripheral blood. These receptors all come from a human donor in a cohort sampled during active COVID-19. Each CDR3 is given with its conserved first and last residue. Fields, in order: CDR3 DNA, CDR3 protein, clone size, V gene, D gene, J gene. A D gene is named only where the DNA matches it firmly. Rows may omit the clone size; those that give it use once, few, many or a size class.

TGTGCCAGCAGCTTATATGAGGGAGGGGGGCCAGATACGCAGTATTTT CASSLYEGGGPDTQYF NA TRBV9 NA TRBJ2-3
TGTGCCAGCAGCTCGGGACTAGCGGCTTACAATGAGCAGTTCTTC CASSSGLAAYNEQFF many TRBV6-5 TRBD2 TRBJ2-1
TGTGCCAGCAAGAGAAGCTCTGGGGCCAACGTCCTGACTTTC CASKRSSGANVLTF NA TRBV9 NA TRBJ2-6
TGTGCCAGCAGTCTTCGACAGCAAGAGACCCAGTACTTC CASSLRQQETQYF NA TRBV6-5 NA TRBJ2-5
TGCGCCAGCAGGGCGGGAGGCACTGAAGCTTTCTTT CASRAGGTEAFF NA TRBV10-2 NA TRBJ1-1
TGCGCCAGCAGCTCCGGGACAGGGCTTTCGGGAAACACCATATATTTT CASSSGTGLSGNTIYF few TRBV5-1 TRBD1 TRBJ1-3
TGTGCCAGTAGTTTACCACCCGGACTAGATTCCTACAATGAGCAGTTCTTC CASSLPPGLDSYNEQFF NA TRBV19 TRBD2 TRBJ2-1
TGTGCCAGCAGTGAAAGGCGGGTTTGGGGCGAGCAGTACTTC CASSERRVWGEQYF NA TRBV6-1 NA TRBJ2-7
TGCGCCAGCAGCCCTGCCTGGGACAGAGGACTAGCGGACACCTACGAGCAGTACTTC CASSPAWDRGLADTYEQYF NA TRBV5-1 TRBD2 TRBJ2-7
TGTGCCAGCAGCTCAAACTCTGGAAACACCATATATTTT CASSSNSGNTIYF NA TRBV5-4 NA TRBJ1-3
TGTGCCAGCAGCCCCAGACAGGGCCAACAGAACACTGAAGCTTTCTTT CASSPRQGQQNTEAFF NA TRBV27 TRBD1 TRBJ1-1
TGTGCCAGCAGCTTTGTATCGGGACTAGCGGCGGCCGGGGAGCTGTTTTTT CASSFVSGLAAAGELFF NA TRBV11-3 TRBD2 TRBJ2-2
TGTGCCAGCAGTCAAAGACAGGGGGTTGAGCAGACCCAGTACTTC CASSQRQGVEQTQYF NA TRBV2 TRBD1 TRBJ2-5
TGTGCCAGCAGCCAAAGGGTCGGGACCTACAATGAGCAGTTCTTC CASSQRVGTYNEQFF NA TRBV6-2/TRBV6-3 NA TRBJ2-1
TGCGCCAGCAGCCAACGCGGGCCGAGGTCCCAGTACTTC CASSQRGPRSQYF NA TRBV4-1 NA TRBJ2-5
TGTGCCACCAGTGACCGAGACGGGCAGCCCCAGCATTTT CATSDRDGQPQHF many TRBV24-1 NA TRBJ1-5
TGTGCCAGCAGCTGGATAGCGGGGAGCTCCTACAATGAGCAGTTCTTC CASSWIAGSSYNEQFF NA TRBV6-4 TRBD2 TRBJ2-1
TGTGCCAGCAGCGGCCAGGGAACAACTAATGAAAAACTGTTTTTT CASSGQGTTNEKLFF NA TRBV2 NA TRBJ1-4
TGTGCCAGCAGCGGAGGAGGACTAGCGCAAGATACGCAGTATTTT CASSGGGLAQDTQYF NA TRBV5-4 TRBD2 TRBJ2-3
TGTGCCATCAGTGGGGTAAGGCGGGAGGGCCCCGCAGATACGCAGTATTTT CAISGVRREGPADTQYF NA TRBV10-3 TRBD2 TRBJ2-3
TGTGCCAGCAGCTTTACTAGCGGTCAAGAGACCCAGTACTTC CASSFTSGQETQYF NA TRBV7-9 TRBD2 TRBJ2-5
TGTGCCAGCAGTGAAGCGACAGGGGGCATTGAGCAGTTCTTC CASSEATGGIEQFF NA TRBV6-1 TRBD1 TRBJ2-1
TGTGCCAGCTCACCACGGACAGACTCTGGAAACACCATATATTTT CASSPRTDSGNTIYF NA TRBV18 NA TRBJ1-3
TGTGCCATCAGTGAAGGGGAAATCTCCTACGAGCAGTACTTC CAISEGEISYEQYF NA TRBV10-3 NA TRBJ2-7
TGTGCCAGTAGTCTTCAAGGGACTAGCATCTACGAGCAGTACTTC CASSLQGTSIYEQYF once TRBV19 TRBD2 TRBJ2-7
TGTGCCAGCAGCTTAGGGCAGAACACTGAAGCTTTCTTT CASSLGQNTEAFF NA TRBV7-6 NA TRBJ1-1
TGTGCCACCAGTGATTTGGGGAAGCGGCCGGGGGGTGAGCAGTTCTTC CATSDLGKRPGGEQFF NA TRBV24-1 TRBD2 TRBJ2-1
TGTGCCAGCACGGTACTAGCGGGAGGGCCGGGCGGGGAGCTGTTTTTT CASTVLAGGPGGELFF once TRBV2 TRBD2 TRBJ2-2
TGCGCCAGCAGTGAAGTAGCGGGAGGGAACACCGGGGAGCTGTTTTTT CASSEVAGGNTGELFF NA TRBV10-1 TRBD2 TRBJ2-2
TGCGCCAGCAGCCACACCGGGAACGAGCAGTACTTC CASSHTGNEQYF NA TRBV4-1 NA TRBJ2-7
TGCGCCAGCCAGGGTCAAGGGGAAAAACTGTTTTTT CASQGQGEKLFF many TRBV5-1 NA TRBJ1-4
TGTGCCAGCAGCCCTAGCCGTGCCGAGCAGTACTTC CASSPSRAEQYF NA TRBV7-2 NA TRBJ2-7
TGCGCCAGCAGCCAAGAACGACTAGCGGGGGGGCTTACTGAAGAGACCCAGTACTTC CASSQERLAGGLTEETQYF NA TRBV4-1 TRBD2 TRBJ2-5
TGTGCCAGTAGTGGAGCAGGACAACTCGCGGGGGGGAATGAGCAGTTCTTC CASSGAGQLAGGNEQFF NA TRBV19 TRBD2 TRBJ2-1
TGTGCCAGCAGTTCCAGGGGGCGAGGTGAAGCTTTCTTT CASSSRGRGEAFF NA TRBV28 TRBD1 TRBJ1-1
TGTGCCAGCAGCTCAGGGGGGATGGGACAAGAGACCCAGTACTTC CASSSGGMGQETQYF NA TRBV9 NA TRBJ2-5
TGCGCCAGCAGCCCCACCCAGGACAGGGGGCGTAGGGATACGCAGTATTTT CASSPTQDRGRRDTQYF NA TRBV5-1 TRBD1 TRBJ2-3
TGTGCCAGCAGCACCCTAGCGGGGGCGACCGGAAAGACCCAGTACTTC CASSTLAGATGKTQYF NA TRBV7-6 TRBD2 TRBJ2-5
TGTGCCAGCAGCCCCTACTGGCGGGGGGGCACCGGGGAGCTGTTTTTT CASSPYWRGGTGELFF NA TRBV7-3 TRBD2 TRBJ2-2
TGTGCCAGCAGCTCTGGACTAGCGGGGGTTGTCTCTGGGGCCAACGTCCTGACTTTC CASSSGLAGVVSGANVLTF NA TRBV9 TRBD2 TRBJ2-6
TGTGCCAGCAGCCAAACCCCGGGACAGGGGTCCTACGAGCAGTACTTC CASSQTPGQGSYEQYF many TRBV3-1/TRBV3-2 TRBD1 TRBJ2-7
TGTGCCACGAGGGACAGGGTTTCTGAATACTCTGGAAACACCATATATTTT CATRDRVSEYSGNTIYF few TRBV10-3 TRBD1 TRBJ1-3
TGTGCCAGTACCGCACGGGGGGGTGAAAAACTGTTTTTT CASTARGGEKLFF NA TRBV19 NA TRBJ1-4
TGTGCCAGCGCTATACGGGGGGAGAAGAGAACTGAAGCTTTCTTT CASAIRGEKRTEAFF NA TRBV7-9 NA TRBJ1-1
TGTGCCAGCAGGGACAGCCAAGAGACCCAGTACTTC CASRDSQETQYF NA TRBV3-1/TRBV3-2 NA TRBJ2-5
TGCAGTGCCAGGGCCAAAAACATTCAGTACTTC CSARAKNIQYF NA TRBV20-1 NA TRBJ2-4
TGCGCCAGCAGCTTGGAACTAGCGGGGGCAGATACGCAGTATTTT CASSLELAGADTQYF NA TRBV5-1 TRBD2 TRBJ2-3
TGTGCCAGCAGGACCGCGGGGAATGAAAAACTGTTTTTT CASRTAGNEKLFF NA TRBV6-5 NA TRBJ1-4
TGTGCCAGCAGCACCTACAGGGACAACTCTGGAAACACCATATATTTT CASSTYRDNSGNTIYF NA TRBV7-8 NA TRBJ1-3
TGTGCCAGCAGCTATAGTCCGGGACTAGGTACGGGCGAGCAGTACTTC CASSYSPGLGTGEQYF NA TRBV5-6 TRBD2 TRBJ2-7
TGTGCCAGCCTCGAGCGGACAGGGCGGGGCTATGGCTACACCTTC CASLERTGRGYGYTF once TRBV2 TRBD1 TRBJ1-2
TGTGCCAGTAGCCTCAGACAGACGAACACCGGGGAGCTGTTTTTT CASSLRQTNTGELFF NA TRBV19 NA TRBJ2-2
TGTGCCAGCAGCTTAACAGGGGTCACTGAAGCTTTCTTT CASSLTGVTEAFF NA TRBV7-3 NA TRBJ1-1
TGTGCCAGCAGCCCTGGGGCGGGAAATCCGAACACCGGGGAGCTGTTTTTT CASSPGAGNPNTGELFF NA TRBV27 NA TRBJ2-2